One sample yielded the 18 T cell receptor beta chains listed below, sequenced in a study of cytomegalovirus exposure and HLA in healthy donors. PCR employed 60 Vbeta and 13 Jbeta primers. Assay used: immunoSEQ multiplex PCR; TCRdb lists only in-frame clones, some missing. The sample records around 36,000 clones, 86% being singletons. The sequenced sample was PBMCs. These receptors came from a woman aged 40 to 55 in good health and CMV-seropositive.

V gene TRBV6-6 combines with J gene TRBJ1-5; D ambiguous. The germline V gene encodes CDR1 MNHNY and CDR2 SVGAGI (reference sequence). The CDR3 consists of 15 residues. With 6 bases removed from V and 4 bases from J, the gap between germline ends came to 16 bases. CDR3 in amino acids: CASSPGETPNQPQHF. DNA for the CDR3: TGTGCCAGCAGCCCCGGGGAAACCCCGAATCAGCCCCAGCATTTT.

V is TRBV6-5 and J is TRBJ2-6; a weak D match, TRBD2 (6 bases). CDR3 length equals 15 residues. The ends were cut back, 5 bases at V and 4 bases at J, with 12 bases in the middle. Germline assignment: CDR1 MNHEY and CDR2 SVGAGI. The chain's CDR3 is CASSVEGAGANVLTF. Here the CDR3 DNA reads TGTGCCAGCAGTGTGGAGGGCGCAGGGGCCAACGTCCTGACTTTC.

V gene TRBV29-1 combines with J gene TRBJ1-5; D is unclear. Trimming left V 4 bases short and J 5 bases short, with 12 bases between. The CDR3 consists of 13 residues. The germline gives CDR1 SQVTM, CDR2 ANQGSEA. Here the CDR3 reads CSVVEGGDQPQHF. CDR3 DNA: TGCAGCGTTGTGGAGGGAGGCGATCAGCCCCAGCATTTT.

The chain is built from TRBV9 and TRBJ1-1; the match to TRBD1 covers 9 bases. The germline V gene encodes CDR1 SGDLS and CDR2 YYNGEE. CDR3 length: 15 amino acids. V lost 0 bases, J lost 10 bases, and 10 bases stayed unmatched. CDR3: CASSVEPGQGSRAFF. DNA for the CDR3: TGTGCCAGCAGCGTAGAACCGGGACAGGGTTCTCGAGCTTTCTTT.

Notes on this clone: A read error may produce the germline difference seen at one junction end. The rearrangement joins TRBV6-5 to TRBJ2-3; no definite D call. CDR3 size: 11 residues. Germline V gene sequence: CDR1 MNHEY, CDR2 SVGAGI. CDR3 loop: CAGRQADTQYF. The CDR3 nucleotides are TGTGCCGGCAGGCAGGCAGATACGCAGTATTTT.

The V gene is TRBV7-2, the J gene TRBJ2-6, with no clear D. This CDR3 has 15 residues. Per the germline V gene, CDR1 is SGHTA and CDR2 is FQGNSA. V gave up 1 base and J gave up 4 bases, with 8 bases separating them. The CDR3 loop is CASSLGAFGANVLTF. CDR3 DNA: TGTGCCAGCAGCTTAGGAGCCTTCGGGGCCAACGTCCTGACTTTC.

The rearrangement uses TRBV21-1 and TRBJ1-3; the table's D call, TRBD1, has no DNA check behind it. TRBV21-1 is tagged as a pseudogene. CDR3 length: 15 residues. The CDR3 here is CASGPVGTGLDTIYF. CDR3 nucleotides: TGTGCCAGCGGACCCGTTGGGACAGGGCTGGACACCATATATTTT.

J is TRBJ2-3 and V is TRBV9; 7 bases are a match to TRBD1. The V and J ends lost 3 bases and 4 bases, in that order; junction bases with no gene match: 5. Germline values: CDR1 SGDLS, CDR2 YYNGEE. This CDR3 is built from 14 residues. CDR3 loop: CASSETGNADTQYF. The CDR3 nucleotides read TGTGCCAGCAGCGAGACAGGGAACGCAGATACGCAGTATTTT.

The sample holds one count of this clone. The V call is TRBV18, the J call TRBJ1-2; D unclear. The CDR3 consists of 15 residues. V shed 2 bases and J shed 4 bases, with 14 bases lying between them. The germline CDR1 and CDR2 sequences are KGHSH and LQKENI. CDR3 sequence: CASSPAGELGYGYTF. For the CDR3, the DNA is TGTGCCAGCTCACCAGCCGGGGAGCTTGGCTATGGCTACACCTTC.

The chain is built from TRBV7-2 and TRBJ2-7; 8 bases fit TRBD2. The CDR3 covers 16 residues. V lost 2 bases to trimming and J lost 4 bases; unmatched junction nucleotides: 10. Germline-derived CDR1 and CDR2 are SGHTA and FQGNSA. CDR3 sequence: CASSLIAGGLSYEQYF. CDR3 nucleotides: TGTGCCAGCAGCTTAATTGCGGGGGGCCTCTCTTACGAGCAGTACTTC. Filled out from reference TRBV7-2 and TRBJ2-7, the complete variable domain reads GAGVSQSPSNKVTEKGKDVELRCDPISGHTALYWYRQSLGQGLEFLIYFQGNSAPDKSGLPSDRFSAERTGGSVSTLTIQRTQQEDSAVYLCASSLIAGGLSYEQYFGPGTRLTVT.

The rearrangement uses TRBV19 and TRBJ2-5; 10 bases line up with TRBD2. The CDR3 is 18 amino acids. Germline V gives CDR1 LNHDA, CDR2 SQIVND (reference sequence). V lost 3 bases to trimming and J lost 0 bases; unmatched junction nucleotides: 10. The CDR3 region has the DNA TGTGCCAGTAGTATTACGGCTAGCGGGGGCACGTACCAAGAGACCCAGTACTTC. This sequence encodes CASSITASGGTYQETQYF.

The V and J genes are TRBV7-2 and TRBJ2-5; no clear D. The CDR3 covers 13 residues. Looked up from germline, CDR1 is SGHTA and CDR2 is FQGNSA. V lost 4 bases and J lost 8, with 14 bases in between. The CDR3 spells CASSYDWVDTQYF. For the CDR3, the DNA is TGTGCCAGCAGCTACGACTGGGTTGATACCCAGTACTTC.

The V gene is TRBV7-2, the J gene TRBJ1-1; no firm D call. The CDR3 is made up of 15 amino acids. Germline V gives CDR1 SGHTA, CDR2 FQGNSA. Deletions cut 1 base from V and 3 bases from J, with 12 bases between. The CDR3 DNA sequence: TGTGCCAGCAGCTTAGGGGCAGGAACTCACACTGAAGCTTTCTTT. Protein: CASSLGAGTHTEAFF.

V and J are TRBV6-5 and TRBJ1-2; TRBD1 might be the D (5 bases). The CDR3 totals 13 residues. V lost 4 bases, J lost 6 bases, and 12 bases lay in between. Germline loops: CDR1 MNHEY, CDR2 SVGAGI. Here the CDR3 reads CASSSLREDGYTF. The CDR3 nucleotides are TGTGCCAGCAGTTCTCTCAGGGAAGATGGCTACACCTTC.

The chain uses TRBV13 and TRBJ2-3; D gene uncertain. The CDR3 is 15 residues long. V was cut by 0 bases and J by 2 bases, with 9 bases left in between. CDR1 is PRHDT, CDR2 FYEKMQ, per germline (reference sequence). CDR3 nucleotides: TGTGCCAGCAGCTTAGGCCGTTTAATCACAGATACGCAGTATTTT. Protein: CASSLGRLITDTQYF.

J is TRBJ2-3 and V is TRBV4-2; 12 nucleotides line up with TRBD2. Trimming cost V 0 bases and J 5 bases; bases outside gene matches: 3. The CDR3 spans 16 residues. Germline V lookup: CDR1 LGHNA, CDR2 YNFKEQ. The CDR3 sequence: CASSQDLAGGGDTQYF. In DNA form, the CDR3 reads TGTGCCAGCAGCCAAGATCTAGCGGGGGGGGGAGATACGCAGTATTTT.

The DNA for the CDR3 is TGTGCCAGCATGGGGGCGGGGGGGACTGAAGCTTTCTTT. Translation: CASMGAGGTEAFF. The chain joins TRBV2 to TRBJ1-1; D is possibly TRBD1 (6 bases). The CDR3 has 13 amino acids. Germline assignment: CDR1 SNHLY and CDR2 FYNNEI. V lost 7 bases and J lost 5, with 14 bases in between. The whole variable domain, remainder taken from reference TRBV2 and TRBJ1-1, is EPEVTQTPSHQVTQMGQEVILRCVPISNHLYFYWYRQILGQKVEFLVSFYNNEISEKSEIFDDQFSVERPDGSNFTLKIRSTKLEDSAMYFCASMGAGGTEAFFGQGTRLTVV.

This chain's CDR3 is CASSQEGGNEKLFF. CDR3 nucleotide sequence: TGCGCCAGCAGCCAAGAAGGGGGAAATGAAAAACTGTTTTTT. V gene TRBV4-3 combines with J gene TRBJ1-4, with a possible D match to TRBD1 (6 bases). The ends were cut back, 0 bases at V and 5 bases at J, with 7 bases in the middle. Germline assignment: CDR1 LGHNA and CDR2 YSLEER. There are 14 residues in the CDR3.